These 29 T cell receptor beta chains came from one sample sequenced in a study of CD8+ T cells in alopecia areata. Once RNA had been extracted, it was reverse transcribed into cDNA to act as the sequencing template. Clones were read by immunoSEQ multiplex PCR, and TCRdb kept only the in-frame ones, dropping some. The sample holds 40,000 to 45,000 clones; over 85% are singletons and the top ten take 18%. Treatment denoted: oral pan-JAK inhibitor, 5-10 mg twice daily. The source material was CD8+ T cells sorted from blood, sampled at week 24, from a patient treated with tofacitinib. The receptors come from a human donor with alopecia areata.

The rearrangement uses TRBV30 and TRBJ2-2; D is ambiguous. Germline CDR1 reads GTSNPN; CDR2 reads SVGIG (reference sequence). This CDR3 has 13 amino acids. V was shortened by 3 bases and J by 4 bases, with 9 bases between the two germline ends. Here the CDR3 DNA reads TGTGCCTGGAGAGGCTACGCCACCGGGGAGCTGTTTTTT. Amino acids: CAWRGYATGELFF.

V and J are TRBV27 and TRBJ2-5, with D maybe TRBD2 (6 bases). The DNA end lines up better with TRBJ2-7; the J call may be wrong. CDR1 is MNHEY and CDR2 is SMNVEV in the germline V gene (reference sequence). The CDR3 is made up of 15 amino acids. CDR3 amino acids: CASSLTGTASYEQYF. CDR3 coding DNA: TGTGCCAGCAGTCTCACCGGGACTGCCTCCTACGAGCAGTACTTC.

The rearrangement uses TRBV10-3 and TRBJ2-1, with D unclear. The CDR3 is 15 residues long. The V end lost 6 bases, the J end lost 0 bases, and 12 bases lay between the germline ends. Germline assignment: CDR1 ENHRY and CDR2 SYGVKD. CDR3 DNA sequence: TGTGCCATCAGACCCGCTTCGAGCTCCTACAATGAGCAGTTCTTC. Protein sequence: CAIRPASSSYNEQFF.

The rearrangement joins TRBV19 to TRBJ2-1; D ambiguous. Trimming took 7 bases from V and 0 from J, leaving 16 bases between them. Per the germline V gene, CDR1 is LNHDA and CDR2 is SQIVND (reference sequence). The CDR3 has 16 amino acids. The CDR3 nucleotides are TGTGCCAGTAAGACTGCCGGCCCGAGCTCCTACAATGAGCAGTTCTTC. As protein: CASKTAGPSSYNEQFF.

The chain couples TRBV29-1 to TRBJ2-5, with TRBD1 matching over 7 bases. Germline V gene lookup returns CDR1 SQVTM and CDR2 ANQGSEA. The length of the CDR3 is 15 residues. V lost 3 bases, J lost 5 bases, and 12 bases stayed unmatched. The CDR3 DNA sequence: TGCAGCGTTGAGACAGAGACAGGGATCTATGAGACCCAGTACTTC. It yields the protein CSVETETGIYETQYF.

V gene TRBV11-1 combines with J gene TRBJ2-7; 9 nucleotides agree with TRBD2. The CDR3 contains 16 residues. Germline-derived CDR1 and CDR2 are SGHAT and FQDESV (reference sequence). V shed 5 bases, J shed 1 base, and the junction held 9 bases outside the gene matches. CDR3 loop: CASSLDALAGSYEQYF. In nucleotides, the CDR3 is TGTGCCAGCAGCCTCGATGCGCTAGCGGGGTCCTACGAGCAGTACTTC.

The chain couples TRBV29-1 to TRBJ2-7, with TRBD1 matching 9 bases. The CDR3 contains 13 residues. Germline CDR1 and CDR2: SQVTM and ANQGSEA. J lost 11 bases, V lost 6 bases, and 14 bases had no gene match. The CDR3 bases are TGCAGCGTCCTGGGACAGGGCCCCTCGAGGGAGTACTTC. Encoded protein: CSVLGQGPSREYF.

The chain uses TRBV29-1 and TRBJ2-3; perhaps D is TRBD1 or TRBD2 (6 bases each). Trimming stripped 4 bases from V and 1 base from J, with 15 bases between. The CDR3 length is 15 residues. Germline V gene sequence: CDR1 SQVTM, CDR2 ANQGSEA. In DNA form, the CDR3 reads TGCAGCGTTGTGGGAGGAGGGGGTGGCACAGATACGCAGTATTTT. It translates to CSVVGGGGGTDTQYF.

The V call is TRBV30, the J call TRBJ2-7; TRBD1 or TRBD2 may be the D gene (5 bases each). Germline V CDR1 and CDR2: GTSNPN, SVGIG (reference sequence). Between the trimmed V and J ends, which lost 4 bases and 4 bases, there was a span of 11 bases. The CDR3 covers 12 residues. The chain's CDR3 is CAWKGTVYEQYF. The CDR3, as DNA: TGTGCCTGGAAAGGGACCGTATACGAGCAGTACTTC.

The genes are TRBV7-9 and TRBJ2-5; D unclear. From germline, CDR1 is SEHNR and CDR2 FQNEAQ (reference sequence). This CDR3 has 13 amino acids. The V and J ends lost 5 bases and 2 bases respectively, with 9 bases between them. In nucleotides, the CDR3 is TGTGCCAGCAGCCCCCTAGGGCAAGAGACCCAGTACTTC. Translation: CASSPLGQETQYF.

In DNA form, the CDR3 reads TGTGCCAGCAGCCCACCGGACAGGTTCTACGAGCAGTACTTC. Protein: CASSPPDRFYEQYF. The chain recombines TRBV27 with TRBJ2-7, with 7 bases identical to TRBD1. Germline-derived CDR1 and CDR2 are MNHEY and SMNVEV (reference sequence). This CDR3 is 14 amino acids long. V gave up 6 bases and J gave up 3 bases; unmatched junction bases: 8.

The CDR3 is CASSLKPTGELFF. As DNA, the CDR3 is TGTGCCAGCAGCCTAAAGCCCACCGGGGAGCTGTTTTTT. V usage is TRBV27 and J usage is TRBJ2-2; D is unclear. The CDR3 has 13 residues. Between the trimmed V and J ends, which lost 6 bases and 4 bases, there was a span of 9 bases. CDR1 is MNHEY, CDR2 SMNVEV, per germline (reference sequence).

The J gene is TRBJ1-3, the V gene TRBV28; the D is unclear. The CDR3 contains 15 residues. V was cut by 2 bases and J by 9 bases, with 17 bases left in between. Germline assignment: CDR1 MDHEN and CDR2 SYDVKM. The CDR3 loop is CASSLEGRAFGTIYF. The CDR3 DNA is TGTGCCAGCAGTTTAGAGGGCCGCGCCTTTGGCACCATATATTTT.

The chain's CDR3 is CASSSSIWRGGLDTQYF. DNA of the CDR3: TGTGCCAGCAGCTCTTCCATCTGGCGGGGGGGCCTTGATACGCAGTATTTT. V is TRBV11-2 and J is TRBJ2-3, with 9 bases aligning to TRBD2. Germline trimming cut 4 bases from V and 6 bases from J; bases unmatched to any gene: 14. The CDR3 contains 17 residues. Germline CDR1 is SGHAT and CDR2 is FQNNGV.

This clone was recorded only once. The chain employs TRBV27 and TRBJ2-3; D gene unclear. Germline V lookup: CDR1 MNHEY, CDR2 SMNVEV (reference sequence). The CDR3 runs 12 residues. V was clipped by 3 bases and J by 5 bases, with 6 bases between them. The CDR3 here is CASSFRRDTQYF. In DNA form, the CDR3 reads TGTGCCAGCAGTTTTAGAAGAGATACGCAGTATTTT.

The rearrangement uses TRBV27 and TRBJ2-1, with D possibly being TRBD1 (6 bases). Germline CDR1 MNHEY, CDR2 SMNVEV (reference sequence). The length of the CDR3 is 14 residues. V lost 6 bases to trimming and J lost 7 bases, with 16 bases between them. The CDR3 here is CASSRGGNQNEQFF. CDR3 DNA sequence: TGTGCCAGCAGCAGGGGTGGGAATCAAAATGAGCAGTTCTTC.

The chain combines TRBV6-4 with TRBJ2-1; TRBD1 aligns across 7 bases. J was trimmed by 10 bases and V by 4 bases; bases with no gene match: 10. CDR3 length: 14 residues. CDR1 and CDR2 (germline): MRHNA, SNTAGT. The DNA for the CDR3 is TGTGCCAGCAGTGCCTCCGAGGGGGCAAGCGAGCAGTTCTTC. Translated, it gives CASSASEGASEQFF.

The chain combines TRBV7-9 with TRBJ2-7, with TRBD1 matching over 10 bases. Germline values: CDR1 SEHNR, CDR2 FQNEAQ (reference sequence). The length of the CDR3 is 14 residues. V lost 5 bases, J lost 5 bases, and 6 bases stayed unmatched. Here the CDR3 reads CASSPGDRGHEQYF. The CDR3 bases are TGTGCCAGCAGCCCCGGGGACAGGGGACACGAGCAGTACTTC.

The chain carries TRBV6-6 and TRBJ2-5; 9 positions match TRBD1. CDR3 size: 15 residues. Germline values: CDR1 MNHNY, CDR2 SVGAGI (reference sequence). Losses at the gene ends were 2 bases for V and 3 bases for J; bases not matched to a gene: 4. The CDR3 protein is CASSYGGQGEETQYF. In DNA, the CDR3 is TGTGCCAGCAGTTACGGGGGACAGGGAGAAGAGACCCAGTACTTC.

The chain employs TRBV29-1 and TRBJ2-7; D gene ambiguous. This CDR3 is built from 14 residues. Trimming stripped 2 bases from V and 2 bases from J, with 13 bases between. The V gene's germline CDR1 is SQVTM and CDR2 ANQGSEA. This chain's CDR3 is CSVELYYNTYEQYF. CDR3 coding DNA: TGCAGCGTTGAACTTTATTACAACACCTACGAGCAGTACTTC.

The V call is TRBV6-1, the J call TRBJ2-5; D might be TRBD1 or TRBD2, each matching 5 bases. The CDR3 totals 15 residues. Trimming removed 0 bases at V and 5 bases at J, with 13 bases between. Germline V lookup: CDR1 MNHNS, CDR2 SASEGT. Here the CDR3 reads CASSEARGGSETQYF. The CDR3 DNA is TGTGCCAGCAGTGAAGCGCGTGGGGGATCTGAGACCCAGTACTTC.

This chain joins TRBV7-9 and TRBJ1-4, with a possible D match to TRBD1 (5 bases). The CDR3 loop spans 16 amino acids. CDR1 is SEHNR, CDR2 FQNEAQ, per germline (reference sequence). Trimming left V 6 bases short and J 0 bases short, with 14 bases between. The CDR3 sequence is CASRPRGPSTNEKLFF. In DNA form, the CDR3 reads TGTGCCAGCAGACCCCGGGGCCCCTCAACTAATGAAAAACTGTTTTTT.

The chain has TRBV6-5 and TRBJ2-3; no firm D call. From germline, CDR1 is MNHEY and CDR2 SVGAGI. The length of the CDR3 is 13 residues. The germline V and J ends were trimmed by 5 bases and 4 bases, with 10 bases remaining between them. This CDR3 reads CASSNRKADTQYF. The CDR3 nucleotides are TGTGCCAGCAGTAACCGGAAGGCAGATACGCAGTATTTT.

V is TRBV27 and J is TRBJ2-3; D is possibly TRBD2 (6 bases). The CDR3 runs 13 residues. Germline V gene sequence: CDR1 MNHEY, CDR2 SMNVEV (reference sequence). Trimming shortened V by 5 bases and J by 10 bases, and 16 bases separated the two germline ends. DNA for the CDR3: TGTGCCAGCAGTGCATCCGGGGCGGGGTCGCAGTATTTT. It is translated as CASSASGAGSQYF.

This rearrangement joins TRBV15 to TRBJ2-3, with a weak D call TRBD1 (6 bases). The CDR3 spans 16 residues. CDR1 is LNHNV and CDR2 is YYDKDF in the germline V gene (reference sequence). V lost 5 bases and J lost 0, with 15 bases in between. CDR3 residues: CATSSPGTLSTDTQYF. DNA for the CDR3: TGTGCCACCAGCTCCCCCGGGACACTTAGCACAGATACGCAGTATTTT.

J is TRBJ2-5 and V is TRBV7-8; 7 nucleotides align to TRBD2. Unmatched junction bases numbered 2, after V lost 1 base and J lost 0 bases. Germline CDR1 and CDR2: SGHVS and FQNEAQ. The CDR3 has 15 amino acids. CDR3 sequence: CASSLEAGYQETQYF. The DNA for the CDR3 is TGTGCCAGCAGCTTAGAAGCGGGGTACCAAGAGACCCAGTACTTC.

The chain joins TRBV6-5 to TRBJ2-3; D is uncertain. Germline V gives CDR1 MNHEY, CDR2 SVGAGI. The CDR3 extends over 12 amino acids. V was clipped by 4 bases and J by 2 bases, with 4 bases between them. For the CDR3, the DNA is TGTGCCAGCAGTTTAGACACAGATACGCAGTATTTT. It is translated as CASSLDTDTQYF.

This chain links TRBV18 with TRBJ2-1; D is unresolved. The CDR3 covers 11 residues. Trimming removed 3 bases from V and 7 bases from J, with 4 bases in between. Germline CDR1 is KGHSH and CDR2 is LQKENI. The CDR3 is CASSPGNEQFF. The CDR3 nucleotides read TGTGCCAGCTCACCCGGTAATGAGCAGTTCTTC.

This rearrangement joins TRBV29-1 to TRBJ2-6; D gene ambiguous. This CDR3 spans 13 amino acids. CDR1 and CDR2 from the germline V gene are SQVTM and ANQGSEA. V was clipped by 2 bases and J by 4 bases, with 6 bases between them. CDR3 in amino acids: CSVEPYGANVLTF. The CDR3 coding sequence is TGCAGCGTTGAACCCTACGGGGCCAACGTCCTGACTTTC.